The clone carrying this TCR beta chain has just one count. The antigen is not known. Sequencing used immunoSEQ multiplex PCR; TCRdb keeps in-frame clones, though not all of them. The data show 23,000 or so clones, about 76% seen once. The CDR3 sequence is 14 residues long. Germline-derived CDR1 and CDR2 are SGHVS and FQNEAQ. With 2 bases removed from V and 5 bases from J, the gap between germline ends came to 12 bases. With ipilimumab providing CTLA-4 blockade, focal radiation was administered to patients who had chemo-refractory metastatic non-small-cell lung cancer. The sample originates from a study of radiotherapy plus CTLA-4 blockade in lung cancer. Overall study: Disease control was seen in about 30% of patients, objective responses in around 17%.

Findings and limits, study-wide: Clones of tumor-derived TCRs expanded in blood after radiotherapy plus ipilimumab.

The sequence was obtained from a human donor with non-small cell lung cancer whose response to radiotherapy plus ipilimumab could not be evaluated. The sequencing used peripheral blood, collected from a patient treated with radiotherapy plus ipilimumab. J is TRBJ1-1 and V is TRBV7-8, with D uncertain. The CDR3 DNA is TGTGCCAGCAGCTTATTCCGGGAAATGACTGAAGCTTTCTTT. Protein sequence: CASSLFREMTEAFF.